A selection of T cell receptor beta chains follows, all from one sample in a study of response to subunit inactivated influenza vaccine. MiXCR, applied by TCRdb to the RT-PCR reads, yields one record per CDR3 protein. The sample has around 580,000 distinct CDR3 sequences, around 11% seen once. The sample was PBMCs from blood, taken on the day of vaccination. These receptors were collected from a man aged 50-59 years who received an inactivated influenza vaccine. CDR3s include the opening cysteine and the closing phenylalanine or tryptophan. A D gene is named only where the DNA matches it firmly. Some rows have no size entry. The others give once, few or many, or a class for an expanded clone.

TRBV2	many	TRBJ1-2	TRBD1	CASARQGGYGYTF	TGTGCCAGCGCTAGGCAGGGGGGCTATGGCTACACCTTC
TRBV14	-	TRBJ1-2	-	CASSQDPGASYTF	TGTGCCAGCAGCCAAGATCCTGGGGCGAGCTACACCTTC
TRBV6-1	few	TRBJ1-1	-	CASRTGGNLNTEAFF	TGTGCCAGCAGGACGGGTGGGAACCTGAACACTGAAGCTTTCTTT
TRBV7-2	few	TRBJ2-7	-	CASSLRRVYEQYF	TGTGCCAGCAGCTTACGGCGGGTCTACGAGCAGTACTTC
TRBV18	-	TRBJ2-1	-	CASSPATTEQFF	TGTGCCAGCTCACCAGCCACTACTGAGCAGTTCTTC
TRBV20-1	-	TRBJ2-5	TRBD2	CSARGLAGGPLKTQYF	TGCAGTGCTAGAGGACTAGCGGGAGGGCCATTGAAGACCCAGTACTTC
TRBV6-2/TRBV6-3	-	TRBJ2-7	TRBD1	CASSEIQGSYEQYF	TGTGCCAGCAGCGAAATACAGGGGTCCTACGAGCAGTACTTC
TRBV29-1	-	TRBJ2-2	-	CSVELRQQGNTGELFF	TGCAGCGTTGAACTGCGCCAACAGGGGAACACCGGGGAGCTGTTTTTT
TRBV10-3	many	TRBJ2-1	TRBD2	CATIAGAAYNEQFF	TGTGCCACCATAGCGGGAGCGGCCTACAATGAGCAGTTCTTC
TRBV12-3/TRBV12-4	few	TRBJ2-5	-	CASSLRRGGETQYF	TGTGCCAGCAGTTTACGTCGGGGTGGGGAGACCCAGTACTTC
TRBV2	many	TRBJ2-1	-	CASSERLNEQFF	TGTGCCAGCAGTGAACGGCTCAATGAGCAGTTCTTC
TRBV5-1	few	TRBJ2-3	-	CASSFGTPPDTQYF	TGCGCCAGCAGCTTCGGGACCCCCCCAGATACGCAGTATTTT
TRBV7-2	few	TRBJ2-1	TRBD2	CASSFYLAGVGYEQFF	TGTGCCAGCAGCTTTTATCTAGCGGGAGTGGGCTATGAGCAGTTCTTC
TRBV6-5	-	TRBJ2-3	-	CASSYSTEGTDTQYF	TGTGCCAGCAGTTACTCTACGGAGGGCACAGATACGCAGTATTTT
TRBV25-1	-	TRBJ2-1	-	CASSVQGRGEQFF	TGTGCCAGCAGTGTGCAGGGACGGGGTGAGCAGTTCTTC
TRBV19	few	TRBJ2-1	-	CASSTLNEQFF	TGTGCCAGTAGTACTTTAAATGAGCAGTTCTTC
TRBV24-1	few	TRBJ2-5	TRBD2	CATSDWGGSPQETQYF	TGTGCCACCAGTGATTGGGGGGGGAGTCCCCAAGAGACCCAGTACTTC
TRBV20-1	few	TRBJ1-3	-	CSARDRNSGNTIYF	TGCAGTGCCCGGGACCGAAACTCTGGAAACACCATATATTTT
TRBV5-1	once	TRBJ2-2	TRBD2	CASSLAVTSVTGELFF	TGCGCCAGCAGCTTGGCCGTGACTAGCGTCACCGGGGAGCTGTTTTTT